Shown below are 26 T cell receptor beta chains from a single sample sequenced in a study of T cells after yellow fever vaccination. One entry per CDR3 protein results from TCRdb running MiXCR on the 5' RACE reads. The sample lists a few hundred thousand distinct CDR3 sequences; about 3.9% were seen once. The material was PBMCs, obtained 15 days after the yellow fever booster vaccination. These receptors were collected from a man in his late teens or twenties who received the YFV17D yellow fever vaccine.

Ten or more counts support this clonotype. The chain employs TRBV5-1 and TRBJ1-6; the D gene is possibly TRBD1 (6 bases). CDR3 length: 15 amino acids. With 5 bases removed from V and 7 bases from J, the gap between germline ends came to 16 bases. The V gene's germline CDR1 is SGHRS and CDR2 YFSETQ. The CDR3 sequence is CASRRTVGENSPLHF. For the CDR3, the DNA is TGCGCCAGCAGGAGGACAGTTGGGGAGAATTCACCCCTCCACTTT.

This clonotype was recorded many times. This chain uses TRBV12-3 or TRBV12-4 with TRBJ2-5; D possibly corresponds to TRBD2 (6 bases). V was trimmed by 2 bases and J by 4 bases, leaving 11 bases between them. The CDR3 contains 14 residues. The CDR3 is CASSLWDSPETQYF. CDR3 sequence (DNA): TGTGCCAGCAGTTTATGGGACTCGCCAGAGACCCAGTACTTC.

This clonotype was counted many times. The chain links TRBV3-1 to TRBJ2-1; the D gene is possibly TRBD1 (6 bases). The germline V gene encodes CDR1 LGHDT and CDR2 YNNKEL (reference sequence). Deletions cut 5 bases from V and 6 bases from J, with 11 bases between. This CDR3 has 13 residues. Written as DNA, the CDR3 is TGTGCCAGCAGCAGTAGGACAGTCAATGAGCAGTTCTTC. It specifies CASSSRTVNEQFF.

This clonotype appeared many times. The chain uses TRBV6-4 and TRBJ1-1; weak D call: TRBD1 (5 bases). Germline V gene data show CDR1 as MRHNA and CDR2 as SNTAGT. Deletions cut 6 bases from V and 2 bases from J, with 10 bases between. This CDR3 has 13 residues. CDR3 nucleotides: TGTGCCAGCAGCGCAGGGTTCAACACTGAAGCTTTCTTT. Its translation: CASSAGFNTEAFF.

J is TRBJ2-3 and V is TRBV7-6; no clear D. The germline V and J ends were trimmed by 11 bases and 6 bases, with 15 bases remaining between them. The CDR3 has 12 amino acids. Germline CDR1 and CDR2: SGHVS and FNYEAQ. CDR3 region: CAWSAYLDTQYF. The CDR3 DNA reads as TGTGCCTGGAGCGCCTACTTGGATACGCAGTATTTT. Filled out from reference TRBV7-6 and TRBJ2-3, the complete variable domain reads GAGVSQSPRYKVTKRGQDVALRCDPISGHVSLYWYRQALGQGPEFLTYFNYEAQQDKSGLPNDRFSAERPEGSISTLTIQRTEQRDSAMYRCAWSAYLDTQYFGPGTRLTVL.

This clonotype was detected many times. The rearrangement uses TRBV11-1 and TRBJ2-1; 8 bases agree with TRBD2. The length of the CDR3 is 15 residues. Trimming cost V 5 bases and J 8 bases; bases outside gene matches: 11. The germline CDR1 and CDR2 sequences are SGHAT and FQDESV (reference sequence). The CDR3 coding sequence is TGTGCCAGCAGCCACTCCCAACGGGGGGGCTATGAGCAGTTCTTC. Residues: CASSHSQRGGYEQFF.

This clonotype came up many times. V gene TRBV7-8 combines with J gene TRBJ1-3; D call uncertain. The germline CDR1 and CDR2 sequences are SGHVS and FQNEAQ. The CDR3 runs 18 residues. Trimming stripped 3 bases from V and 0 bases from J, with 18 bases between. The CDR3 spells CASSFSLRPRFSGNTIYF. CDR3 sequence (DNA): TGTGCCAGCAGCTTCTCGTTAAGACCGCGCTTCTCTGGAAACACCATATATTTT.

The sample holds many counts of this clonotype. The chain uses TRBV5-1 and TRBJ2-7; 7 bases match TRBD1. CDR1 SGHRS and CDR2 YFSETQ come from the germline V gene. The ends lost 4 bases at V and 3 bases at J; junction bases unmatched: 13. CDR3 length: 16 amino acids. The CDR3 sequence: CASSGATGDPFYEQYF. The CDR3 DNA reads TGCGCCAGCAGCGGCGCCACAGGGGACCCCTTCTACGAGCAGTACTTC.

The table lists this clonotype with many counts. The V call is TRBV20-1, the J call TRBJ2-1, with TRBD1 matching 11 bases. From germline, CDR1 is DFQATT and CDR2 SNEGSKA (reference sequence). The V segment lost 2 bases and the J segment 10 bases; nucleotides outside the gene matches: 10. CDR3 length: 15 amino acids. The CDR3 region is CSARMDRGPGGEQFF. The CDR3 DNA is TGCAGTGCTAGAATGGACAGGGGGCCGGGAGGGGAGCAGTTCTTC.

This clonotype has at least ten counts. J is TRBJ2-6 and V is TRBV7-9; D is ambiguous. V lost 1 base and J 0 bases, leaving 4 bases between the germline ends. The CDR3 has 15 amino acids. Germline loops: CDR1 SEHNR, CDR2 FQNEAQ (reference sequence). The CDR3 DNA sequence: TGTGCCAGCAGCTTAGAATTCTCTGGGGCCAACGTCCTGACTTTC. Protein product: CASSLEFSGANVLTF.

Many counts were recorded for this clonotype. This sequence joins TRBV27 and TRBJ2-5, with 7 bases that match TRBD2. The CDR3 runs 14 residues. Trimming at V came to 8 bases and at J to 5 bases, leaving 11 bases not matched to a gene. CDR1 MNHEY and CDR2 SMNVEV come from the germline V gene (reference sequence). The DNA for the CDR3 is TGTGCCAGCCATGAATACGGGGGGAGTGAGACCCAGTACTTC. It encodes CASHEYGGSETQYF.

This clonotype occurred many times. The rearrangement uses TRBV30 and TRBJ1-2, with TRBD1 as a possible D gene (6 bases). The CDR3 runs to 12 residues. Germline assignment: CDR1 GTSNPN and CDR2 SVGIG (reference sequence). Trimming cost V 4 bases and J 8 bases, with 14 bases left between them. The CDR3 sequence: CAWTTGPWGYTF. The CDR3 coding sequence is TGTGCCTGGACTACAGGGCCTTGGGGCTACACCTTC.

This clonotype was observed at least ten times. The chain combines TRBV12-3 or TRBV12-4 with TRBJ2-7, with 7 bases identical to TRBD1. The CDR3 loop spans 14 amino acids. The ends lost 6 bases at V and 2 bases at J; junction bases unmatched: 7. The CDR3 region has the DNA TGTGCCAGCAGGCTGACAGGGTCCCCCTACGAGCAGTACTTC. Translation: CASRLTGSPYEQYF.

This clonotype has a count of ten or more. The chain has TRBV10-3 and TRBJ1-1; TRBD1 is a possible D gene (6 bases). V was cut by 4 bases and J by 8 bases, with 11 bases left in between. The length of the CDR3 is 12 residues. Germline V gene sequence: CDR1 ENHRY, CDR2 SYGVKD. The CDR3 region is CAISGGDREAFF. CDR3 in DNA: TGTGCCATCAGTGGCGGAGACAGGGAAGCTTTCTTT.

Many counts were recorded for this clonotype. This chain connects TRBV5-1 to TRBJ2-5; D not certain. The V end lost 9 bases, the J end lost 4 bases, and 16 bases lay between the germline ends. The CDR3 spans 13 residues. Germline CDR1 reads SGHRS; CDR2 reads YFSETQ. The CDR3 DNA follows: TGCGCCACAACCGGGCTAGATTCAGAGACCCAGTACTTC. Amino acids: CATTGLDSETQYF.

In this sample, this clonotype turned up many times. The rearrangement uses TRBV7-8 and TRBJ2-2; D is uncertain. CDR3 length equals 13 residues. V dropped 6 bases and J dropped 0 bases, with 5 bases sitting between them. Germline lookup yields CDR1 SGHVS and CDR2 FQNEAQ. This chain's CDR3 is CASRNTNTGELFF. The CDR3 region has the DNA TGTGCCAGCAGGAACACGAACACCGGGGAGCTGTTTTTT.

Ten or more counts support this clonotype. This chain connects TRBV7-2 to TRBJ2-4, with 9 bases fitting TRBD1. CDR1 SGHTA and CDR2 FQGNSA come from the germline V gene. Trimming cost V 5 bases and J 7 bases; bases outside gene matches: 15. This CDR3 region has 17 residues. The CDR3 nucleotides read TGTGCCAGCAGCATCCACAGGGGGCGATTATTTGAGAACATTCAGTACTTC. Amino acid sequence: CASSIHRGRLFENIQYF.

This clonotype was found many times. The chain joins TRBV4-3 to TRBJ2-3; D call uncertain. Germline V CDR1 and CDR2: LGHNA, YSLEER. Between the trimmed V and J ends, which lost 0 bases and 0 bases, there was a span of 7 bases. The CDR3 totals 15 residues. Here the CDR3 reads CASSQELVSTDTQYF. CDR3 DNA sequence: TGCGCCAGCAGCCAAGAGCTAGTGAGCACAGATACGCAGTATTTT.

This clonotype was seen ten or more times. V and J are TRBV20-1 and TRBJ1-2; D is ambiguous. Between the trimmed V and J ends, which lost 0 bases and 4 bases, there was a span of 15 bases. This CDR3 spans 15 amino acids. From germline, CDR1 is DFQATT and CDR2 SNEGSKA (reference sequence). CDR3 nucleotides: TGCAGTGCTAGAGATCCGAGGTCCCCTCTCTATGGCTACACCTTC. Residues: CSARDPRSPLYGYTF.

This clonotype was seen at least ten times. The chain carries TRBV11-2 and TRBJ2-3; a weak D match, TRBD2 (5 bases). V lost 10 bases to trimming and J lost 2 bases, with 22 bases between them. The CDR3 loop spans 16 amino acids. Germline V gives CDR1 SGHAT, CDR2 FQNNGV. CDR3 nucleotide sequence: TGTGCCACCGCCCTGAATAGCGTTCCGGACACAGATACGCAGTATTTT. Protein product: CATALNSVPDTDTQYF. The complete variable domain, with remaining parts taken from reference TRBV11-2 and TRBJ2-3, reads EAGVAQSPRYKIIEKRQSVAFWCNPISGHATLYWYQQILGQGPKLLIQFQNNGVVDDSQLPKDRFSAERLKGVDSTLKIQPAKLEDSAVYLCATALNSVPDTDTQYFGPGTRLTVL.

This clonotype was seen many times. The chain recombines TRBV5-1 with TRBJ2-1, with D unresolved. The V gene lost 0 bases and the J gene lost 9 bases, with 10 bases spanning the gap. From germline, CDR1 is SGHRS and CDR2 YFSETQ. The CDR3 sequence is 13 residues long. CDR3 residues: CASSLVGSAEQFF. CDR3 nucleotide sequence: TGCGCCAGCAGCTTGGTAGGTTCGGCTGAGCAGTTCTTC. The full variable domain, its missing parts supplied by reference TRBV5-1 and TRBJ2-1, is KAGVTQTPRYLIKTRGQQVTLSCSPISGHRSVSWYQQTPGQGLQFLFEYFSETQRNKGNFPGRFSGRQFSNSRSEMNVSTLELGDSALYLCASSLVGSAEQFFGPGTRLTVL.

As for this clonotype: A much larger clone differs from this one at a single base, so this may be a read error. The chain carries TRBV9 and TRBJ1-1, with D perhaps matching TRBD1 (5 bases). The V and J ends lost 6 bases and 11 bases respectively, with 17 bases between them. Per germline, CDR1 SGDLS and CDR2 YYNGEE. The CDR3 loop spans 12 amino acids. In nucleotides, the CDR3 is TGTGCCAGCATGGTCGATGGGGGTGATGCTTTCTTT. Its translation is CASMVDGGDAFF.

This clonotype has at least ten counts. The chain couples TRBV6-1 to TRBJ2-3; D is undetermined. The V end was cut by 4 bases, the J end by 2 bases, with 13 bases between. The CDR3 consists of 15 residues. Germline lookup yields CDR1 MNHNS and CDR2 SASEGT. As DNA, the CDR3 is TGTGCCAGCAGTGGGACGCACGTATCCACAGATACGCAGTATTTT. Its translation: CASSGTHVSTDTQYF.

This clonotype was found many times. The chain employs TRBV15 and TRBJ2-5, with 12 bases lining up with TRBD2. V trimming: 5 bases; J trimming: 0 bases; junction bases outside the gene matches: 7. CDR1 and CDR2 from the germline V gene are LNHNV and YYDKDF (reference sequence). This CDR3 has 17 residues. The CDR3 nucleotides are TGTGCCACCAGCGCCTGGACTAGCGGGGCGGACCAAGAGACCCAGTACTTC. Its protein product is CATSAWTSGADQETQYF.

This clonotype was seen many times. The gene calls are TRBV29-1 and TRBJ1-2; D gene ambiguous. CDR1 is SQVTM, CDR2 ANQGSEA, per germline. The CDR3 length is 13 residues. V dropped 6 bases and J dropped 7 bases, with 18 bases sitting between them. This chain's CDR3 is CSVRGQRIAGYTF. In DNA, the CDR3 is TGCAGCGTGCGAGGCCAGAGGATAGCTGGCTACACCTTC. The whole variable domain, filled in from reference TRBV29-1 and TRBJ1-2, reads SAVISQKPSRDICQRGTSLTIQCQVDSQVTMMFWYRQQPGQSLTLIATANQGSEATYESGFVIDKFPISRPNLTFSTLTVSNMSPEDSSIYLCSVRGQRIAGYTFGSGTRLTVV.

The sample holds many counts of this clonotype. The V call is TRBV20-1, the J call TRBJ2-3; TRBD2 matches at 7 bases. V dropped 5 bases and J dropped 0; count of bases not matched to a gene: 8. CDR3 length equals 15 residues. Looked up from germline, CDR1 is DFQATT and CDR2 is SNEGSKA (reference sequence). The CDR3 protein is CSALRSGASTDTQYF. The DNA of the CDR3 is TGCAGTGCTCTCAGGAGCGGGGCTAGCACAGATACGCAGTATTTT.